Below, 5 T cell receptor beta chains from the same sample are listed, as sequenced in a study of blood T cells in healthy people across ages. It was with a sample-barcoded 5' primer and a J-beta primer mix that a second PCR of roughly 7 to 12 cycles was run. MiXCR was run by TCRdb on the 5' RACE reads, yielding one entry per CDR3 protein. The profile shows 650,000 to 700,000 distinct CDR3 sequences, 52% of them singletons. Sample: blood. The receptors derive from a woman older than 75 in good health.

The V and J genes are TRBV7-2 and TRBJ2-1, with D hard to call. The germline V gene encodes CDR1 SGHTA and CDR2 FQGNSA. CDR3 length: 12 amino acids. V was shortened by 5 bases and J by 12 bases, with 14 bases between the two germline ends. The CDR3 DNA reads as TGTGCCAGCAGCCCCATCGGGTGGGTGCAGTTCTTC. As protein: CASSPIGWVQFF.

This chain links TRBV27 with TRBJ2-7; 10 bases are shared with TRBD2. Germline CDR1 is MNHEY and CDR2 is SMNVEV (reference sequence). Unmatched junction bases numbered 11, after V lost 6 bases and J lost 0 bases. The CDR3 extends over 17 amino acids. CDR3 DNA: TGTGCCAGCAGCCAAAAGTACCCTAGCGGGAGCTCCTACGAGCAGTACTTC. It is translated as CASSQKYPSGSSYEQYF.

This clonotype was observed many times. V and J are TRBV5-4 and TRBJ2-7; D call uncertain. The V end was cut by 3 bases, the J end by 12 bases, with 19 bases between. Germline assignment: CDR1 SGHNT and CDR2 YYREEE (reference sequence). The CDR3 length is 13 residues. The CDR3 is CASSSDLTDRRYF. CDR3 sequence (DNA): TGTGCCAGCAGCTCCGATCTTACGGACCGTCGGTACTTC.

In its sample, this clonotype was seen a few times. J is TRBJ1-3 and V is TRBV9; 9 bases map to TRBD1. CDR3 length: 15 amino acids. Trimming took 4 bases from V and 9 from J; bases not matched to a gene: 11. CDR1 is SGDLS and CDR2 is YYNGEE in the germline V gene. The CDR3 is CASSPPGQGIGTIYF. In nucleotides, the CDR3 is TGTGCCAGCAGCCCTCCGGGACAGGGAATAGGCACCATATATTTT. The full variable domain, with the rest looked up from reference TRBV9 and TRBJ1-3, is DSGVTQTPKHLITATGQRVTLRCSPRSGDLSVYWYQQSLDQGLQFLIQYYNGEERAKGNILERFSAQQFPDLHSELNLSSLELGDSALYFCASSPPGQGIGTIYFGEGSWLTVV.

This rearrangement joins TRBV20-1 to TRBJ2-3; 7 nucleotides line up with TRBD2. The V gene end was trimmed by 6 bases and the J gene end by 2 bases; junction bases not matched to a gene: 8. The length of the CDR3 is 14 residues. Germline V gene data show CDR1 as DFQATT and CDR2 as SNEGSKA (reference sequence). The CDR3 is CSAVLADSTDTQYF. CDR3 in DNA: TGCAGTGCCGTCCTAGCGGACTCCACAGATACGCAGTATTTT.